This T cell receptor (beta chain) was recorded in a study of cytomegalovirus exposure and HLA in healthy donors (dated by TCRdb to about 2017). About the full investigation: In an earlier analysis of under 750 of the donors, approximately 260 Gb of sequence data and just under 120 million unique TCR beta sequences from approximately 180 million T cells were reported. Approximately 310 gigabases of sequencing data and tens of millions of unique TCR sequences were included in an early release covering about 700 HLA-typed donors. Among the roughly 410 genotyped donors, approximately 76% belonged to the genetic ancestry cluster associated with self-reported Caucasian donors. The aim of the study was to test whether cataloging public T cell receptors could identify signatures of past pathogen exposure. The study profiled the T cell repertoires of some 610 subjects by immunosequencing and related them to cytomegalovirus serostatus. Along with the roughly 670-subject first cohort, a separate validation cohort of approximately 110 different subjects was used. To predict cytomegalovirus infection status, the study combined high-throughput TCR immunosequencing, statistical association of individual TCRs with disease status, and machine learning. A later analysis re-examined previously published TCR beta repertoires from roughly 720 donors and added high-resolution HLA genotyping to investigate patterns of TCR occurrence. In the later analysis, no new phenotypic data were used to find candidate immune exposures; instead, reliance was placed on TCR beta sequences and their occurrence across donors. An earlier analysis of 450 to 750 of the donors used high-throughput TCR beta sequencing to judge whether each TCR beta V gene segment behaved as functional or pseudogenic. Donor age, sex, ethnicity and CMV serostatus were compiled alongside the repertoire data. A later genetic analysis took genome-wide SNP genotypes for about three fifths of the 666 donors and used that subset as a discovery cohort. All discovery cohort repertoires had been generated using a single sequencing platform. Both class I and class II loci were covered by HLA typing, at four-digit resolution. Typing coverage differed by locus: A, B, C, DRB1 and DQB1 were typed in about 629-640 donors, DQA1 in approximately 520, DPA1 in around 600, and DPB1 in 450 to 480. Five DR-DQ haplotypes were treated as single units for association and clustering because of strong linkage in the cohort. Across 300 to 400 genotyped donors of the cohort, an average of about 250,000 unique TCR beta nucleotide sequences per donor were sequenced, and approximately 17% of those sequences were non-productive. Broader findings and caveats from the paper: A total of 150 or so TCR beta chains were listed by the study as associated with cytomegalovirus. Because some donors lacked HLA typing at each locus, the association tests relied only on the typed subset. A cluster of highly shared sequence variants was judged likely to be a technical artifact of the sequencing pipeline. The authors suggested that the approach could potentially be generalized to other disease states and immunological phenotypes. Compared with equally common non-associated chains, HLA-associated TCR beta chains in a later analysis were more clonally expanded and had lower generation probabilities. Three of the identified cytomegalovirus-associated TCR beta chains were confirmed in vitro to be specific for cytomegalovirus antigens. The only immune exposure information available for the cohort was CMV serostatus. A later genetic analysis associated a missense DCLRE1C variant with V-gene and J-gene trimming of TCR beta chains, and an independent cohort replicated the association. Linkage disequilibrium might explain the correlated functional status among segregating V segments, but an unknown experimental factor could not be ruled out. A later analysis associated 15,000 to 20,000 TCR beta sequences with specific HLA alleles at a false discovery rate of 0.05. In a later analysis, TCR association rates were found to vary across HLA loci, with the most associated TCRs seen for DRB1 alleles and the fewest for HLA-C alleles. Roughly uniform sequencing depth across donors was assumed in presence/absence analyses, although this assumption may not hold. Cytomegalovirus status was reported to be diagnosed by the classifier with high specificity and sensitivity in both the original and validation cohorts. Compared with the roughly 710-donor mean, donors in an Asian-associated ancestry cluster had fewer N-insertions in productive TCRs, according to a later genetic analysis. Strong co-occurrence of HLA alleles, especially DR and DQ, made assigning TCR associations to individual alleles difficult. A further reported finding was that TCR beta sequences accurately predicted the HLA-A and HLA-B alleles for most subjects in the first cohort. This cohort had only TCR beta chains sequenced, and the lack of alpha or paired-chain data limited which features could be detected. Across donors, most TCR sequences were observed very rarely, whereas some public TCRs were present in many individuals. The earlier analysis of some 560 of the donors excluded roughly 17 rarely observed V segments, including chromosome 9 orphons, because counts were too low. Some IMGT-functional V segments, including TRBV6-2 and TRBV6-3, could not be distinguished by the 87-base-pair reads and were therefore excluded. In a later analysis, several top co-occurrence clusters were reported to appear linked to parvovirus B19, influenza, CMV and Epstein-Barr virus. In a later analysis, most CMV-associated TCR beta chains were found to appear HLA-restricted, with HLA associations seemingly driven largely by CMV exposure. Broadly in line with IMGT annotations, most TCR beta V segments showed up in productive rearrangements about 87% or about 30% of the time in an earlier analysis of roughly 590 of the donors.

The germline V gene (reference sequence) gives CDR1 as SSHAT and CDR2 as FNYEAQ. The CDR3 runs 14 amino acids, cysteine and phenylalanine included. Of the read, only the CDR3 DNA is kept; its 42 bases are in frame from base 1. Notes on this clone: Its antigen is not yet known. One end of the junction varies from germline; a read error may be responsible.

The cohort was made up of 650 to 700 healthy bone marrow donors. All cohort members were sampled while nominally healthy, although unrecorded immune exposures were likely present. The donor tested CMV seronegative and was one of the 352 seronegative cohort members. Each donor provided a peripheral blood sample, and peripheral blood mononuclear cells were used for TCR beta sequencing. The Qiagen DNeasy Blood Extraction Kit was used to extract genomic DNA from the blood cell samples. Library construction relied on the immunoSEQ multiplex PCR assay. For the multiplex PCR, a mixture combining 60 forward primers for TCR Vbeta segments and 13 reverse primers for TCR Jbeta segments was used. A multiplex PCR assay on genomic DNA amplified the CDR3 region of rearranged TCR beta genes. On the Illumina HiSeq System, the amplified TCR beta libraries were sequenced as 87-base-pair reads. On the authors' methods: A later analysis tallied about 77 million unique TCR beta chains across the 666 repertoires, and around 9.9 million of those chains were shared by two or more donors. Raw reads were error-corrected and collapsed into unique sequences with a nearest-neighbor algorithm that merged closely related sequences to remove PCR and sequencing errors. To assign V, D and J gene segments, CDR3 sequences were aligned to IMGT reference sequences. Each retained sequence needed at least a six-nucleotide match to both a V gene segment and a J gene segment. A rearrangement counted as productive if the CDR3 had no stop codons and remained in frame with V and J, and every other rearrangement counted as non-productive. Following IMGT convention, CDR3 was defined as the stretch from the second conserved V-encoded cysteine to the conserved J-encoded phenylalanine. The earlier analysis of approximately 500 of the donors excluded sequences that lacked an unambiguous match to a single V gene segment. An earlier analysis of 587 of the donors called V segments functional above 56.7% productive rearrangements and segregating when the between-donor standard deviation exceeded 5%. A statistical classification framework was developed to diagnose cytomegalovirus status using the catalog of TCR beta chain sequences. A later analysis assigned V and J genes by comparing TCR nucleotide sequences with IMGT/GENE-DB human TR gene sequences. A later analysis assigned CDR3 sequences and most-parsimonious VDJ recombination scenarios with the TCRdist pipeline. In a later analysis, each TCR beta chain was defined by its CDR3 amino acid sequence together with its V-gene family, and reads lacking a unique V-gene family were excluded. As a way to deal with suspected cross-contamination and a sequencing artifact, a later analysis dropped hundreds of nucleotide sequences that were highly shared and had low generation probability. In a later analysis, a clonal expansion index was calculated for each public chain from normalized within-repertoire ranks of inferred template counts. Generation probabilities in a later analysis came from a VDJ recombination model fitted to out-of-frame rearrangements, and those results were checked against IGoR. Hypergeometric tests were used in a later analysis to score TCR-TCR, TCR-HLA and TCR-CMV co-occurrence, with a repertoire-size bias correction applied to the TCR pairs. A later analysis estimated false discovery rates by permuting HLA or CMV assignments 20 times. In a later analysis, co-occurring TCRs were grouped using DBSCAN, with TCRdist sequence similarity added in when clustering inside HLA-allele-positive subsets. Co-occurrence clustering excluded repertoires with fewer than 30,000 or more than 120,000 public chains, plus five with anomalous nucleotide sharing. Imported from immuneACCESS, the table was reduced by TCRdb to in-frame sequences with V and J called. These copies leave out some clones; in studies compared against another copy, an unresolved V gene accounts for under half, and the cause of the remainder is not known. V, J and clone size derive from that table, while D and trimming were established from the DNA sequence. This sample's records show about 130,000 clones. The ten largest clones take up 2% of the sample.

The V gene is TRBV7-7 and the J gene is TRBJ2-1; the D segment could be TRBD1, given 5 matching bases. The sample consisted of PBMCs. The receptor comes from a woman in her fifties or sixties in good health and CMV-seronegative. The nucleotide sequence is TGTGCTAGCAGCTTAGGTGATGGGGCTAATGAGCAGTTCTTC. It specifies CASSLGDGANEQFF.